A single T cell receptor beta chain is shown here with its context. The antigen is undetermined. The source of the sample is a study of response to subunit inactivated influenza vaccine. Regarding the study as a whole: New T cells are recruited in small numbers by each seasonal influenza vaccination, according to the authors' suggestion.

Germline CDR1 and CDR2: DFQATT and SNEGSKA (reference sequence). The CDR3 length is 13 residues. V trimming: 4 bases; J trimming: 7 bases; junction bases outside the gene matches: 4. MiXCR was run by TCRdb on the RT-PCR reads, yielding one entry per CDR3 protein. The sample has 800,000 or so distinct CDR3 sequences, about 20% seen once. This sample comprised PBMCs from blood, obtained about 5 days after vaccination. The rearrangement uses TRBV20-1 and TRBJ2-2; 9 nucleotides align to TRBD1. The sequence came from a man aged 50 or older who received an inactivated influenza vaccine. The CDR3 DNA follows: TGCAGTGCTATACAGGGGGCCGTCGGGGAGCTGTTTTTT. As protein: CSAIQGAVGELFF.